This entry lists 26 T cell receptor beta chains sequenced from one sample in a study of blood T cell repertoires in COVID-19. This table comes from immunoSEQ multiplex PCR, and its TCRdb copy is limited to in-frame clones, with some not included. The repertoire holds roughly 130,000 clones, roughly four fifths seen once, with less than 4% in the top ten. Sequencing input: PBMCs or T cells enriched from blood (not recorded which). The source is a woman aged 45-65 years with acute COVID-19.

The CDR3 sequence: CASSLDAGSNTEAFF. For the CDR3, the DNA is TGTGCCAGCAGCTTAGATGCGGGGTCGAACACTGAAGCTTTCTTT. V and J are TRBV11-3 and TRBJ1-1; no firm D call. The CDR3 contains 15 residues. The germline V gene encodes CDR1 SGHNT and CDR2 YENEEA. Between the trimmed V and J ends, which lost 0 bases and 1 base, there was a span of 9 bases.

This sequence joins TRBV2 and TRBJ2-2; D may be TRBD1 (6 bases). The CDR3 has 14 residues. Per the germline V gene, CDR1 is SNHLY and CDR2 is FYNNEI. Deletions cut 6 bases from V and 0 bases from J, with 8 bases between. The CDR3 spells CASRAGANTGELFF. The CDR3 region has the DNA TGTGCCAGCAGAGCAGGGGCGAACACCGGGGAGCTGTTTTTT.

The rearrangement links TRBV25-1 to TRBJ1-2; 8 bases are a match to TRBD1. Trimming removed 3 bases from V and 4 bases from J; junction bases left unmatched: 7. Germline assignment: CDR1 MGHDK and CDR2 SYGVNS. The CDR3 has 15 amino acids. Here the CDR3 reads CASSEGRGRRYGYTF. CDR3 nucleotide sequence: TGTGCCAGCAGTGAGGGCAGGGGGCGCCGCTATGGCTACACCTTC.

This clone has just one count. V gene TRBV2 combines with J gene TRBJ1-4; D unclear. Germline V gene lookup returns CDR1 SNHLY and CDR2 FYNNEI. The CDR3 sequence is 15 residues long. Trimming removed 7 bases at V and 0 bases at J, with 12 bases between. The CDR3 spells CASNRNRATNEKLFF. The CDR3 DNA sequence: TGTGCCAGCAATCGCAATCGGGCAACTAATGAAAAACTGTTTTTT.

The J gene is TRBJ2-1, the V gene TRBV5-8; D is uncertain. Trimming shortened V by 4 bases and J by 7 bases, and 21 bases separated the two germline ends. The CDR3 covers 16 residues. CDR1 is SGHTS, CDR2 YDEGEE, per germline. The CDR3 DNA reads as TGTGCCAGCAGCCTTACTCTAACTTTCTACGTAAATGAGCAGTTCTTC. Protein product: CASSLTLTFYVNEQFF.

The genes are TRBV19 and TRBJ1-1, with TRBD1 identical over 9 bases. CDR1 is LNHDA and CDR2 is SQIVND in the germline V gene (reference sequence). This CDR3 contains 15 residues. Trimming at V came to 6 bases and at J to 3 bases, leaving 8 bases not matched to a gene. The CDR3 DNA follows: TGTGCCAGTAGGACTGGACAGGGGTTGGACACTGAAGCTTTCTTT. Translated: CASRTGQGLDTEAFF.

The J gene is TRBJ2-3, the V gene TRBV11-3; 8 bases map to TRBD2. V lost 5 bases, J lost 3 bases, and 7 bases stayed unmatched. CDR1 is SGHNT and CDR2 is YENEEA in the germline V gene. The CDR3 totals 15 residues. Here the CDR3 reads CASSPREGGTDTQYF. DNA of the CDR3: TGTGCCAGCAGCCCACGGGAGGGTGGAACAGATACGCAGTATTTT.

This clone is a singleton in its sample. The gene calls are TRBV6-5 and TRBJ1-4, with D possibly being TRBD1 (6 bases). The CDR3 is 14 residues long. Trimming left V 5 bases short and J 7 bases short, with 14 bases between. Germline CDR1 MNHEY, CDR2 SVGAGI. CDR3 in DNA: TGTGCCAGCAGTCAGACAGGCCGGGGTGAAAAACTGTTTTTT. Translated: CASSQTGRGEKLFF.

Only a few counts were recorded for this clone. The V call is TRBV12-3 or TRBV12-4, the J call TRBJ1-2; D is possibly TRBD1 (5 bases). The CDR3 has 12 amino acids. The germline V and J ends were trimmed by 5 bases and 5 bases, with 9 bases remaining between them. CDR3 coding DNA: TGTGCCAGCAGTGCGACAGTTTATGGCTACACCTTC. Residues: CASSATVYGYTF.

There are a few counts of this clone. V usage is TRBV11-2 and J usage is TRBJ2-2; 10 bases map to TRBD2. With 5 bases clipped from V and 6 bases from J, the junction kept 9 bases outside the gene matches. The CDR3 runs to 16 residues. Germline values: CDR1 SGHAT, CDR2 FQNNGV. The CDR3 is CASSHTSGIRAGELFF. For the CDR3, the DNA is TGTGCCAGCAGCCATACTAGCGGGATAAGGGCCGGGGAGCTGTTTTTT.

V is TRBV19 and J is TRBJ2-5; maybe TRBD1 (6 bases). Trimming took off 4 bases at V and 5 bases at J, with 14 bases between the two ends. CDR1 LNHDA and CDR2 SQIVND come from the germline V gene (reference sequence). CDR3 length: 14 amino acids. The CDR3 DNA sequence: TGTGCCAGTAGTACAGGGGTGGGGCGGGAGACCCAGTACTTC. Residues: CASSTGVGRETQYF.

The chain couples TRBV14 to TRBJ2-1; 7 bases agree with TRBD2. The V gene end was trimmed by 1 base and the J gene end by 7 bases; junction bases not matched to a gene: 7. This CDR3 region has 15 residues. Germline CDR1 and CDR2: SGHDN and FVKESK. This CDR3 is CASSQVGGIWNEQFF. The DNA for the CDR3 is TGTGCCAGCAGCCAAGTGGGGGGGATCTGGAATGAGCAGTTCTTC.

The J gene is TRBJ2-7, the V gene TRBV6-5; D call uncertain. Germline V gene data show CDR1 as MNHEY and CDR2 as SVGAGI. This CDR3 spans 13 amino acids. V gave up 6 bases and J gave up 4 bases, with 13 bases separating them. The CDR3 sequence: CASSYGPSYEQYF. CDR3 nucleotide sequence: TGTGCCAGCAGCTACGGCCCCAGTTACGAGCAGTACTTC.

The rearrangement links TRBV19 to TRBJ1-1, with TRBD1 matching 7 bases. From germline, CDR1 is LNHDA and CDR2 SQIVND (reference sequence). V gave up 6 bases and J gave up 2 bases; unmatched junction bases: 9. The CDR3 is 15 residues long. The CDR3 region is CASSTRGDGNTEAFF. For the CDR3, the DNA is TGTGCCAGTAGCACCAGGGGGGACGGAAACACTGAAGCTTTCTTT.

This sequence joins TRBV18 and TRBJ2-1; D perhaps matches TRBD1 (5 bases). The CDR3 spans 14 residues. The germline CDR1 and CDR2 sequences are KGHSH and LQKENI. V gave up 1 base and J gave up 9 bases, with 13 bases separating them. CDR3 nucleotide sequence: TGTGCCAGCTCACCACAGATGGACACTGGTGAGCAGTTCTTC. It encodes CASSPQMDTGEQFF.

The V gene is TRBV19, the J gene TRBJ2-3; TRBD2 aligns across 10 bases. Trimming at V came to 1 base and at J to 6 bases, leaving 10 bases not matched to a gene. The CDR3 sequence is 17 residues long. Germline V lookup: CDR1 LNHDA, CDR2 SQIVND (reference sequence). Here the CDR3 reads CASSIGLAGAFGDTQYF. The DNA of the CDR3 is TGTGCCAGTAGTATAGGGCTAGCGGGAGCGTTCGGGGATACGCAGTATTTT.

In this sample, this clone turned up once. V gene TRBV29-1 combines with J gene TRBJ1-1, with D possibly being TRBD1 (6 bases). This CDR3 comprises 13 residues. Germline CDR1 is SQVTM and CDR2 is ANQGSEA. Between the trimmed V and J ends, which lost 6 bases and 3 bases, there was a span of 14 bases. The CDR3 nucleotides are TGCAGCGTCAGCTACAGGGCCCACACTGAAGCTTTCTTT. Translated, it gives CSVSYRAHTEAFF.

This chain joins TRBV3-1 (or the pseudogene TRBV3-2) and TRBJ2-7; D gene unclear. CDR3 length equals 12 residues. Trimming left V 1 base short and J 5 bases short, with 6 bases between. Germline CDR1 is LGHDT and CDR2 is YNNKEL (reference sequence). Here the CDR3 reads CASSQVIHEQYF. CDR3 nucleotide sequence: TGTGCCAGCAGCCAAGTTATCCACGAGCAGTACTTC.

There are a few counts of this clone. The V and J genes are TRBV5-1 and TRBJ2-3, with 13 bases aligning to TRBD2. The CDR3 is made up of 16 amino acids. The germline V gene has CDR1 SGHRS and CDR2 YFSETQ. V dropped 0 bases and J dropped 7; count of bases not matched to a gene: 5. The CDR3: CASSLVTSGRLYTQYF. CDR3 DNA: TGCGCCAGCAGCTTGGTGACTAGCGGGAGGTTATATACGCAGTATTTT.

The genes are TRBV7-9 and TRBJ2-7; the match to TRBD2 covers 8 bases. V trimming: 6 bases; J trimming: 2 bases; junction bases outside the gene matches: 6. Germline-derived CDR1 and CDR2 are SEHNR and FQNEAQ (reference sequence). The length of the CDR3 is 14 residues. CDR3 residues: CASSPFGGAYEQYF. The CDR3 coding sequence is TGTGCCAGCAGTCCGTTCGGGGGGGCCTACGAGCAGTACTTC.

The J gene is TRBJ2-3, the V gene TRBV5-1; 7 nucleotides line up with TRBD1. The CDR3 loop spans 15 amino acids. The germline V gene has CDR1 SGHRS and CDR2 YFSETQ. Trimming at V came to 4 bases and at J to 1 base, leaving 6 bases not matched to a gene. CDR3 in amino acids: CASSPQGPRTDTQYF. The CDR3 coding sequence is TGCGCCAGCAGCCCACAGGGGCCGCGCACAGATACGCAGTATTTT.

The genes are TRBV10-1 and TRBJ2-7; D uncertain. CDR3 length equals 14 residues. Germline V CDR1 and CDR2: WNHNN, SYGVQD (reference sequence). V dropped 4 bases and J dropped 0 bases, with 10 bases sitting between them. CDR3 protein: CASSATRRSYEQYF. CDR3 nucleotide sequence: TGCGCCAGCAGTGCGACACGGCGCTCCTACGAGCAGTACTTC.

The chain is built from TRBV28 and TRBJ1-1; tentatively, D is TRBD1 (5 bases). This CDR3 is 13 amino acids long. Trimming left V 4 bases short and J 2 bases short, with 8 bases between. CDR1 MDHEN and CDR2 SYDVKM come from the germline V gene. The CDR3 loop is CASSSTVNTEAFF. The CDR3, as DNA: TGTGCCAGCAGTTCGACAGTAAACACTGAAGCTTTCTTT.

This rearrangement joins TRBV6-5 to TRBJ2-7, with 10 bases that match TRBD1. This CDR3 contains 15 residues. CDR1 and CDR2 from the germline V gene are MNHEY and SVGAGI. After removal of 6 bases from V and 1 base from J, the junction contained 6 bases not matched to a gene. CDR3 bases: TGTGCCAGCAGAGCGGACAGGGGGTCATCCTACGAGCAGTACTTC. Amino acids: CASRADRGSSYEQYF.

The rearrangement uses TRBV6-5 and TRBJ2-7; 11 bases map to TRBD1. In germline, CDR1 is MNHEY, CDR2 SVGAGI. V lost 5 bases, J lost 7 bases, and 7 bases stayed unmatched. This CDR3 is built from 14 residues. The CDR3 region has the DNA TGTGCCAGCAGTAAGGACAGGGGGCGCGGGGAGCAGTACTTC. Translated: CASSKDRGRGEQYF.

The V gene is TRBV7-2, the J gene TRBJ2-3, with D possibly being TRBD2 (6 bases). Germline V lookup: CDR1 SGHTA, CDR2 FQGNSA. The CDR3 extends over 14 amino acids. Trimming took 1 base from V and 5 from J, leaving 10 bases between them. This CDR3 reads CASSLDGTRDTQYF. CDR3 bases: TGTGCCAGCAGCTTAGATGGGACTCGAGATACGCAGTATTTT.